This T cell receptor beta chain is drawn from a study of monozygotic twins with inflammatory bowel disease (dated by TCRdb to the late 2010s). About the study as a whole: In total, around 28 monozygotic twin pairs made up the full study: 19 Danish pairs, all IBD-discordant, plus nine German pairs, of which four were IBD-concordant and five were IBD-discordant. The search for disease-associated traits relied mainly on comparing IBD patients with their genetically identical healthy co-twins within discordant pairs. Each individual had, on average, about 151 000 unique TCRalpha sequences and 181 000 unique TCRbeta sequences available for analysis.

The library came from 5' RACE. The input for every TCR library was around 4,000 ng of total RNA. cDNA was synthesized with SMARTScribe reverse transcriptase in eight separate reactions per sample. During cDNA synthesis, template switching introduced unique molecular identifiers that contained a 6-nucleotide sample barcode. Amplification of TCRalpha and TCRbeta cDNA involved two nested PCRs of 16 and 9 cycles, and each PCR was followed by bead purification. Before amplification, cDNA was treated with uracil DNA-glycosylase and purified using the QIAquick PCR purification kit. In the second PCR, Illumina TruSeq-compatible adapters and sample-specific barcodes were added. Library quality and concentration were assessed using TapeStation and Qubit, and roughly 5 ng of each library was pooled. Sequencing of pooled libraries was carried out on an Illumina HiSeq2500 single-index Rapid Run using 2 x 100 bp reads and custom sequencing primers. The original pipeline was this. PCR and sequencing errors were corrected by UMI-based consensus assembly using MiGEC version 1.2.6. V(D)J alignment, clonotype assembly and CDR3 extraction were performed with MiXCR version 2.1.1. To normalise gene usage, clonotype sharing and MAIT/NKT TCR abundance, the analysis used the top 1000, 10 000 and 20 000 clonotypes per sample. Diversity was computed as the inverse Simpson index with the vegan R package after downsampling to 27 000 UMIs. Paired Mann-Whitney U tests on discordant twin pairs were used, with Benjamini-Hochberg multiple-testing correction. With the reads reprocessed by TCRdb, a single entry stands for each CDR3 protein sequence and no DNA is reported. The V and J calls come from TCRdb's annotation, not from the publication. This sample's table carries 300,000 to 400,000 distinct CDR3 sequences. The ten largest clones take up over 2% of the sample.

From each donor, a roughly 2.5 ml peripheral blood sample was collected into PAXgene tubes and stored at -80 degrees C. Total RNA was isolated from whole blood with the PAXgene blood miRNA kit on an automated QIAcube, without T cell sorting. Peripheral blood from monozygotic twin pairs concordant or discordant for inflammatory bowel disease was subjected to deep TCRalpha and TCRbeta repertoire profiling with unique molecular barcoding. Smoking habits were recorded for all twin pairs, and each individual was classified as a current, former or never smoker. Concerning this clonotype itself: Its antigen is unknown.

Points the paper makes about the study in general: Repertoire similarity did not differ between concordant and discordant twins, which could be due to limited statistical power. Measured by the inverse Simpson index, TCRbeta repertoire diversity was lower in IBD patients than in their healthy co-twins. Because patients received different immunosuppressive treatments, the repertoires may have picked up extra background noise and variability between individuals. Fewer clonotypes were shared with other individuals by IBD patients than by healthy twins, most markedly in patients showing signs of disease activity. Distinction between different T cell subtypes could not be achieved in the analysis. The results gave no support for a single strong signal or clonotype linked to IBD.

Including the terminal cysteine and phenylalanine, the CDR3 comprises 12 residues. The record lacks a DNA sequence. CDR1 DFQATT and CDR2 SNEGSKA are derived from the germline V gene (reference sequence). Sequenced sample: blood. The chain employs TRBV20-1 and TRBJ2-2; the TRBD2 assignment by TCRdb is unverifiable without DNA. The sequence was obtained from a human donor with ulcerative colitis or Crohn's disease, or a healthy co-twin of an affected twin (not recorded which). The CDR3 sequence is CSAVLRGGELFF.